These 25 T cell receptor beta chains share one sample of origin, sequenced in a study of control samples from healthy donors and cancer patients. Here immunoSEQ multiplex PCR was the method, and the copy in TCRdb shows in-frame clones only, minus some. The repertoire holds 25,000 to 35,000 clones, approximately 93% seen once, with about 6.2% in the top ten. The source material was blood. Every receptor here comes from a man in his 60s in good health.

The chain couples TRBV6-5 to TRBJ1-2; D remains ambiguous. V was cut by 2 bases and J by 1 base, with 8 bases left in between. Germline CDR1 is MNHEY and CDR2 is SVGAGI. This CDR3 region has 14 residues. Written as DNA, the CDR3 is TGTGCCAGCAGTTACGGGCAGAGTAACTATGGCTACACCTTC. Translating it yields CASSYGQSNYGYTF.

J is TRBJ1-5 and V is TRBV28; maybe TRBD1 (5 bases). The CDR3 loop spans 16 amino acids. Germline CDR1 and CDR2: MDHEN and SYDVKM. V was trimmed by 3 bases and J by 7 bases, leaving 19 bases between them. CDR3 protein: CASSFVPGLGVQPQHF. The CDR3 nucleotides read TGTGCCAGCAGTTTCGTCCCAGGGCTTGGAGTCCAGCCCCAGCATTTT.

The V and J genes are TRBV9 and TRBJ1-1, with unresolved D. Germline CDR1 SGDLS, CDR2 YYNGEE. The CDR3 loop spans 15 amino acids. V lost 0 bases and J lost 0, with 9 bases in between. This chain's CDR3 is CASSVGPTLNTEAFF. For the CDR3, the DNA is TGTGCCAGCAGCGTAGGTCCGACCCTGAACACTGAAGCTTTCTTT. Filled out from reference TRBV9 and TRBJ1-1, the complete variable domain reads DSGVTQTPKHLITATGQRVTLRCSPRSGDLSVYWYQQSLDQGLQFLIQYYNGEERAKGNILERFSAQQFPDLHSELNLSSLELGDSALYFCASSVGPTLNTEAFFGQGTRLTVV.

The chain couples TRBV5-6 to TRBJ1-2; D is perhaps TRBD1 (6 bases). Trimming removed 7 bases at V and 8 bases at J, with 21 bases between. The CDR3 covers 14 residues. Germline CDR1 SGHDT, CDR2 YYEEEE. CDR3 bases: TGTGCCAGCCGGCAGACAGGCGTCCGGAGCGGCTACACCTTC. Amino acid sequence: CASRQTGVRSGYTF.

This clone is a singleton in its sample. V is TRBV3-1 (or the pseudogene TRBV3-2) and J is TRBJ1-2; 9 bases fit TRBD1. The germline gives CDR1 LGHDT, CDR2 YNNKEL (reference sequence). The CDR3 loop spans 15 amino acids. The ends lost 3 bases at V and 7 bases at J; junction bases unmatched: 9. CDR3 loop: CASSHRDREFLGYTF. In nucleotides, the CDR3 is TGTGCCAGCAGCCACCGGGACAGGGAATTCCTTGGCTACACCTTC.

This chain joins TRBV7-2 and TRBJ1-1, with D maybe TRBD1 (5 bases). Trimming shortened V by 0 bases and J by 5 bases, and 13 bases separated the two germline ends. CDR3 length: 15 amino acids. In germline, CDR1 is SGHTA, CDR2 FQGNSA. Written as DNA, the CDR3 is TGTGCCAGCAGCTTAGCGGGGGGTCGAGTTACTGAAGCTTTCTTT. Translating it yields CASSLAGGRVTEAFF.

The CDR3 nucleotides are TGCGCCAGCAGCCGAACTCCCCAGGGGGTGGACTATGGCTACACCTTC. Protein sequence: CASSRTPQGVDYGYTF. The chain links TRBV4-1 to TRBJ1-2; 7 bases align to TRBD1. The V segment lost 4 bases and the J segment 3 bases; nucleotides outside the gene matches: 11. CDR1 is MGHRA, CDR2 YSYEKL, per germline. The CDR3 contains 16 residues.

This clone appeared a single time. This chain joins TRBV3-1 (or the pseudogene TRBV3-2) and TRBJ2-7, with 8 bases that match TRBD1. The germline V gene encodes CDR1 LGHDT and CDR2 YNNKEL (reference sequence). V trimming: 2 bases; J trimming: 5 bases; junction bases outside the gene matches: 14. The CDR3 has 17 residues. The CDR3 region has the DNA TGTGCCAGCAGCCAACGGGACAGGAAGGAATATAACCACGAGCAGTACTTC. Amino acid sequence: CASSQRDRKEYNHEQYF.

The chain uses TRBV5-1 and TRBJ2-7; 11 positions agree with TRBD2. The germline V gene has CDR1 SGHRS and CDR2 YFSETQ. Losses at the gene ends were 2 bases for V and 1 base for J; bases not matched to a gene: 2. CDR3 length equals 15 residues. The CDR3 spells CASSFSSGGSYEQYF. DNA of the CDR3: TGCGCCAGCAGCTTCTCTAGCGGGGGGTCCTACGAGCAGTACTTC.

The rearrangement links TRBV25-1 to TRBJ1-4; D remains unclear. V was cut by 10 bases and J by 0 bases, with 9 bases left in between. This CDR3 is built from 13 residues. Germline CDR1 reads MGHDK; CDR2 reads SYGVNS. CDR3 bases: TGTGCCACCCCCAGTCCAACTAATGAAAAACTGTTTTTT. Translation: CATPSPTNEKLFF.

The J gene is TRBJ1-1, the V gene TRBV7-3, with TRBD1 as a possible D gene (6 bases). The germline gives CDR1 SGHTA, CDR2 FQGTGA. V lost 6 bases and J 3 bases, leaving 11 bases between the germline ends. The CDR3 is made up of 13 amino acids. This CDR3 is CASRVQGDTEAFF. CDR3 nucleotides: TGTGCCAGCAGAGTACAGGGTGACACTGAAGCTTTCTTT.

The rearrangement uses TRBV7-9 and TRBJ1-1; the D gene is possibly TRBD1 (5 bases). V was clipped by 1 base and J by 4 bases, with 10 bases between them. The CDR3 has 14 amino acids. CDR1 is SEHNR, CDR2 FQNEAQ, per germline (reference sequence). The CDR3 here is CASSLEIGVTEAFF. The DNA of the CDR3 is TGTGCCAGCAGCTTAGAAATAGGGGTCACTGAAGCTTTCTTT.

The chain is built from TRBV19 and TRBJ2-3; 9 bases map to TRBD1. The CDR3 sequence is 18 residues long. The germline V gene has CDR1 LNHDA and CDR2 SQIVND (reference sequence). V lost 9 bases and J lost 7; bases outside the gene matches: 23. The CDR3 bases are TGTGCCAGCTTGGGCCACGACCTCACCGGGACAGGGAAAAATACGCAGTATTTT. This sequence encodes CASLGHDLTGTGKNTQYF.

In this sample, this clone turned up a few times. The chain links TRBV19 to TRBJ1-1, with no clear D. The V gene's germline CDR1 is LNHDA and CDR2 SQIVND (reference sequence). The CDR3 runs to 13 residues. V was pared by 6 bases and J by 5 bases, with 13 bases between. The CDR3 sequence: CASRNGGRTEAFF. The DNA for the CDR3 is TGTGCCAGTAGAAACGGAGGGAGAACTGAAGCTTTCTTT. Full variable domain (outside the CDR3, taken from reference TRBV19 and TRBJ1-1): DGGITQSPKYLFRKEGQNVTLSCEQNLNHDAMYWYRQDPGQGLRLIYYSQIVNDFQKGDIAEGYSVSREKKESFPLTVTSAQKNPTAFYLCASRNGGRTEAFFGQGTRLTVV.

This clone was picked up one time. CDR3 sequence: CASSQISRDTQYF. The DNA of the CDR3 is TGTGCCAGCAGCCAGATTAGCCGAGATACGCAGTATTTT. V is TRBV14 and J is TRBJ2-3; no definite D call. The CDR3 has 13 residues. CDR1 and CDR2 (germline): SGHDN, FVKESK. The V end was cut by 3 bases, the J end by 5 bases, with 9 bases between.

The rearrangement links TRBV10-3 to TRBJ1-1; maybe TRBD1 (6 bases). Germline lookup yields CDR1 ENHRY and CDR2 SYGVKD. This CDR3 is 15 amino acids long. Deletions cut 5 bases from V and 4 bases from J, with 17 bases between. The CDR3 is CAISSGGQVLTEAFF. In DNA, the CDR3 is TGTGCCATCAGTAGCGGGGGGCAGGTCCTCACTGAAGCTTTCTTT.

The chain has TRBV4-3 and TRBJ1-2; maybe TRBD1 (6 bases). Germline V gene lookup returns CDR1 LGHNA and CDR2 YSLEER. V was pared by 2 bases and J by 2 bases, with 12 bases between. The CDR3 sequence is 15 residues long. CDR3 residues: CASSQTTGPNYGYTF. DNA for the CDR3: TGCGCCAGCAGCCAAACGACAGGTCCGAACTATGGCTACACCTTC.

The chain carries TRBV10-1 and TRBJ1-1; D is possibly TRBD1 (5 bases). From germline, CDR1 is WNHNN and CDR2 SYGVQD (reference sequence). Trimming left V 0 bases short and J 6 bases short, with 11 bases between. This CDR3 has 14 residues. This CDR3 is CASSESRGFSEAFF. CDR3 in DNA: TGCGCCAGCAGTGAGTCGAGGGGATTCTCTGAAGCTTTCTTT.

The chain joins TRBV27 to TRBJ1-5, with D perhaps matching TRBD1 (5 bases). Trimming shortened V by 0 bases and J by 6 bases, and 9 bases separated the two germline ends. Germline loops: CDR1 MNHEY, CDR2 SMNVEV (reference sequence). The CDR3 consists of 14 residues. The CDR3 reads CASSLSGAGQPQHF. DNA of the CDR3: TGTGCCAGCAGTTTATCAGGGGCCGGTCAGCCCCAGCATTTT.

The chain couples TRBV7-6 to TRBJ2-3, with no clear D. The CDR3 extends over 15 amino acids. The V end was cut by 5 bases, the J end by 1 base, with 13 bases between. The germline gives CDR1 SGHVS, CDR2 FNYEAQ. The CDR3 is CASSLSGLGTDTQYF. The CDR3 region has the DNA TGTGCCAGCAGCCTTTCCGGGTTAGGCACAGATACGCAGTATTTT.

The chain combines TRBV3-1 (or the pseudogene TRBV3-2) with TRBJ2-2, with 8 nucleotides matching TRBD1. This CDR3 has 16 residues. Germline V gives CDR1 LGHDT, CDR2 YNNKEL (reference sequence). V was pared by 5 bases and J by 6 bases, with 11 bases of the junction left unmatched. CDR3 sequence: CASSSSDRVQAGELFF. Written as DNA, the CDR3 is TGTGCCAGCAGCTCTTCGGACAGGGTGCAGGCCGGGGAGCTGTTTTTT.

V is TRBV19 and J is TRBJ2-3, with a tentative D call TRBD2 (6 bases). The CDR3 is made up of 15 amino acids. V lost 1 base to trimming and J lost 1 base, with 9 bases between them. Germline CDR1 reads LNHDA; CDR2 reads SQIVND (reference sequence). CDR3 sequence (DNA): TGTGCCAGTAGTATAGGGCGGGGAGGCACAGATACGCAGTATTTT. Translated: CASSIGRGGTDTQYF.

The chain uses TRBV5-1 and TRBJ2-5; the D gene is possibly TRBD1 (5 bases). Trimming took 1 base from V and 5 from J, leaving 9 bases between them. The CDR3 has 13 amino acids. Germline CDR1 SGHRS, CDR2 YFSETQ. CDR3 bases: TGCGCCAGCAGCTTGACAGGTGGCGAGACCCAGTACTTC. As protein: CASSLTGGETQYF.

The rearrangement links TRBV7-2 to TRBJ2-7; 11 nucleotides line up with TRBD1. In germline, CDR1 is SGHTA, CDR2 FQGNSA. J gave up 2 bases and V 1 base, and 7 bases lay outside the gene matches. There are 17 residues in the CDR3. The CDR3 DNA reads as TGTGCCAGCAGCTTAGGGATTTTGGGACAGGGGGCCTACGAGCAGTACTTC. It translates to CASSLGILGQGAYEQYF.

The rearrangement joins TRBV4-3 to TRBJ1-3; 8 nucleotides match TRBD1. The CDR3 has 16 amino acids. V was pared by 0 bases and J by 8 bases, with 9 bases of the junction left unmatched. Germline V lookup: CDR1 LGHNA, CDR2 YSLEER. In DNA form, the CDR3 reads TGCGCCAGCAGCCAAGATCTGGGCAGGGGGCAGTACACCATATATTTT. Translation gives CASSQDLGRGQYTIYF.